This T cell receptor (beta chain) was found in a study of T cells in women clearing cervical HPV infection. Study-wide context: Control women cleared a single incident HPV16 infection within 12 months. Case blood was drawn a median about 150 days after lesion detection. Points from the study as a whole: Repertoire richness, not evenness, was significantly elevated in CIN3+ cases versus controls.

Dot-blot hybridization genotyped cervical HPV amplified with MY09/MY11 PCR. Note on this clone: What it binds is not known. The read gets to within 3 residues of the CDR3 end, and the germline J gene fills in the rest.

Some clones are missing from TCRdb's copy, which holds only in-frame ones; the method was immunoSEQ multiplex PCR. The table lists 25,000 to 35,000 clones. This CDR3 region has 15 residues. The germline gives CDR1 DFQATT, CDR2 SNEGSKA (reference sequence). This chain connects TRBV20-1 to TRBJ2-3; TRBD1 aligns across 12 bases. This TCR came from a woman aged 18 to 75 with a cervical HPV16 infection that either progressed to CIN3+ or cleared (not recorded which). The sequencing sample was made of blood buffy coat. The sequenced CDR3 bases are TGCAGTGCTATCCGGTACGGGACAGGGGGCCAGCCG. It yields the protein CSAIRYGTGGQP. In full, the CDR3 is CSAIRYGTGGQPQYF.